The sequence of this TCR beta chain was determined in a study of cytomegalovirus exposure and HLA in healthy donors. PCR involved 60 Vbeta and 13 Jbeta primers. The assay was immunoSEQ multiplex PCR, and TCRdb's table has in-frame clones only and misses some. The sample has over 65,000 clones, around 79% seen once. CDR1 is SGHTA, CDR2 FQGNSA, per germline. Trimming removed 6 bases from V and 7 bases from J, with 18 bases in between. The CDR3 is 14 residues long. The J gene is TRBJ1-2, the V gene TRBV7-2; a weak D match, TRBD1 (6 bases). The sequencing sample was made of PBMCs. The clonotype was recovered from a woman in her twenties or thirties in good health and CMV-seropositive. In DNA form, the CDR3 reads TGTGCCAGCAGGGATTCGACAGGCCTACTTGGCTACACCTTC. Protein: CASRDSTGLLGYTF.